The entry below describes one TCR beta chain. As originally analysed: Amplified reference gene primers provided the basis for estimating nucleated cell counts. The protocol was immunoSEQ multiplex PCR, while the TCRdb copy is restricted to in-frame clones and leaves out a portion. V and J calls and clone size are given by that table; D and trimming were obtained from the DNA. The sample shows about 140,000 clones, 85% of them seen only once. This entry comes from a study of blood T cell repertoires in COVID-19. Germline-derived CDR1 and CDR2 are LNHDA and SQIVND (reference sequence). This CDR3 has 16 residues. Losses at the gene ends were 5 bases for V and 5 bases for J; bases not matched to a gene: 12.

Material: peripheral blood. This TCR came from a man aged 45-60 years with acute or convalescent COVID-19. The chain employs TRBV19 and TRBJ2-1, with 7 bases lining up with TRBD1. The CDR3 DNA sequence: TGTGCCAGTAGTGGGGCCGGGACAGTGGTACACAATGAGCAGTTCTTC. Encoded protein: CASSGAGTVVHNEQFF.